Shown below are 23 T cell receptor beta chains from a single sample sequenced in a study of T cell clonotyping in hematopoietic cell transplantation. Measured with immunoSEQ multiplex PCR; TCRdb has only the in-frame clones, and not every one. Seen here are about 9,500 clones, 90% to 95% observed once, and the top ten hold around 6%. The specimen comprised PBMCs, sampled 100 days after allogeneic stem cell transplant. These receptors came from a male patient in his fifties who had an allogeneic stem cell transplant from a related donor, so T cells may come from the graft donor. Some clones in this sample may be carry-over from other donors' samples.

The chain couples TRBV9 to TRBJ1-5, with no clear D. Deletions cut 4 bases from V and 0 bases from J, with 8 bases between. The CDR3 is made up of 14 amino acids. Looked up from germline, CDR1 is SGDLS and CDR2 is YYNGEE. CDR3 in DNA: TGTGCCAGCAGCCCATACGGTAGCAATCAGCCCCAGCATTTT. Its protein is CASSPYGSNQPQHF.

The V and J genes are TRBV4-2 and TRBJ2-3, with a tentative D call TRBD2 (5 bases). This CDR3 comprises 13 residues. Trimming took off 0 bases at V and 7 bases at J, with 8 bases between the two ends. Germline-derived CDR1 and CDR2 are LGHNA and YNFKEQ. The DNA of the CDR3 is TGTGCCAGCAGCCAAGAGTCGGGAAATACGCAGTATTTT. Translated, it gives CASSQESGNTQYF.

CDR3 sequence (DNA): TGCGCCAGCAGCTCTGCTTTGATTAAAGGTAATGAAGCTTTCTTT. Amino acids: CASSSALIKGNEAFF. This chain links TRBV5-1 with TRBJ1-1; D gene uncertain. Germline V lookup: CDR1 SGHRS, CDR2 YFSETQ. The CDR3 contains 15 residues. Trimming left V 3 bases short and J 7 bases short, with 19 bases between.

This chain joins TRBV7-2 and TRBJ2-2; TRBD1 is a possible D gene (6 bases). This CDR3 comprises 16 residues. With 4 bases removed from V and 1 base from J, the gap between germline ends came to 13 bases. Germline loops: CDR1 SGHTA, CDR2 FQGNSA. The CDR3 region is CASSSPKDRNTGELFF. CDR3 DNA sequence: TGTGCCAGCAGCTCCCCCAAGGACAGGAACACCGGGGAGCTGTTTTTT.

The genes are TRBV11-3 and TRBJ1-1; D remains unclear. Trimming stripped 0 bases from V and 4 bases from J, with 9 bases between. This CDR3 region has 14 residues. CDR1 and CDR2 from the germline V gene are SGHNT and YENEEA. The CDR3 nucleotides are TGTGCCAGCAGCTTAGATGATCAAGGCACTGAAGCTTTCTTT. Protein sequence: CASSLDDQGTEAFF.

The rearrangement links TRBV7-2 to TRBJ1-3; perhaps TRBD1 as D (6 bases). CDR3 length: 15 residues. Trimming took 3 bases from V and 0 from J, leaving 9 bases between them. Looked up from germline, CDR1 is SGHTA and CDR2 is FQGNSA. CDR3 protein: CASSFPTGSGNTIYF. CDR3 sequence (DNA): TGTGCCAGCAGCTTCCCGACAGGCTCTGGAAACACCATATATTTT.

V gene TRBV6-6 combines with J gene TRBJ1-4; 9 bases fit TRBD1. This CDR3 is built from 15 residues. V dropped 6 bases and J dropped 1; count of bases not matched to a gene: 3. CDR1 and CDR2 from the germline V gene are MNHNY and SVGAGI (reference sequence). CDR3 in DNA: TGTGCCAGCAGGAGGACAGGGGAAACTAATGAAAAACTGTTTTTT. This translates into CASRRTGETNEKLFF.

The chain's CDR3 is CASTMTGSQKNSPLHF. DNA of the CDR3: TGCGCCAGCACCATGACCGGGTCACAAAAAAATTCACCCCTCCACTTT. This chain uses TRBV5-1 with TRBJ1-6; D is undetermined. The CDR3 runs to 16 residues. Germline values: CDR1 SGHRS, CDR2 YFSETQ. The V end lost 6 bases, the J end lost 7 bases, and 20 bases lay between the germline ends.

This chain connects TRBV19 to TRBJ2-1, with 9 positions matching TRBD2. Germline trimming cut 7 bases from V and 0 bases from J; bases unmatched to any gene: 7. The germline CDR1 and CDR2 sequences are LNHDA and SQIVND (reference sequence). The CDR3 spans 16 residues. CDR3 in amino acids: CASMTSGGISYNEQFF. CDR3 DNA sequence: TGTGCCAGTATGACCAGCGGGGGGATCTCCTACAATGAGCAGTTCTTC.

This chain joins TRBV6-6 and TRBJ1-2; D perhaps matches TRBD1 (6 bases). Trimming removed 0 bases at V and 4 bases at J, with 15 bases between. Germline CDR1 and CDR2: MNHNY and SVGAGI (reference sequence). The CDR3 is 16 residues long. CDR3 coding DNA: TGTGCCAGCAGTTACTCGTCCCGGGGGGGGCGCTATGGCTACACCTTC. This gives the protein CASSYSSRGGRYGYTF.

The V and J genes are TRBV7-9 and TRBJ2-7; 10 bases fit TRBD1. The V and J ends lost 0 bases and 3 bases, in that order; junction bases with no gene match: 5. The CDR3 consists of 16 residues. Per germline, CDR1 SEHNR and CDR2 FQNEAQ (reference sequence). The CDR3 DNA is TGTGCCAGCAGCTTAGCAGGGGGACAGGGGCTCTACGAGCAGTACTTC. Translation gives CASSLAGGQGLYEQYF.

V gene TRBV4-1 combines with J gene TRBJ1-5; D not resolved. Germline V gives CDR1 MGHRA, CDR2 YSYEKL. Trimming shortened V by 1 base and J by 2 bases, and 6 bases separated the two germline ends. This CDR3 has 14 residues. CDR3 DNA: TGCGCCAGCAGCCAAGCTGGGGGCAATCAGCCCCAGCATTTT. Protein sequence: CASSQAGGNQPQHF.

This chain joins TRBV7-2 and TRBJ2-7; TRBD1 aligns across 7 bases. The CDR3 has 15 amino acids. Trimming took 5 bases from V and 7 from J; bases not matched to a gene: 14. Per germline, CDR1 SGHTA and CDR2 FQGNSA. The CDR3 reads CASSQRTGRFGEQYF. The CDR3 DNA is TGTGCCAGCAGCCAGAGGACAGGACGCTTTGGGGAGCAGTACTTC.

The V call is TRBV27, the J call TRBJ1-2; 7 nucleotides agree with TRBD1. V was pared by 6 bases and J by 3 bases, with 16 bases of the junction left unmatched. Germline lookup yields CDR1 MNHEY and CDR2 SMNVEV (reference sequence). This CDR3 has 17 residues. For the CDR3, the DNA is TGTGCCAGCAGCCGAACCAGGGGGACAGAGTTTGACTATGGCTACACCTTC. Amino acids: CASSRTRGTEFDYGYTF.

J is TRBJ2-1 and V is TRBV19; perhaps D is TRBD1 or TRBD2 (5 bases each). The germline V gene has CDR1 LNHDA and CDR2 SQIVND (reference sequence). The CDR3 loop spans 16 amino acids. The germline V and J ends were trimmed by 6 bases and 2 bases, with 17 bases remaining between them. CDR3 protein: CASSPLTGTAYNEQFF. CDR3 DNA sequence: TGTGCCAGTAGCCCCTTAACCGGGACGGCCTACAATGAGCAGTTCTTC.

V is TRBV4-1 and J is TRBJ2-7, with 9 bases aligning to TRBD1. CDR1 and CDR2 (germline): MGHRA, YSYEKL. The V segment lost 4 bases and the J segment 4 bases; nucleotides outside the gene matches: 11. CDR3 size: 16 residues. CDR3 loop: CASSLQPGQGAYEQYF. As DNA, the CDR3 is TGCGCCAGCAGCCTCCAACCGGGACAGGGAGCTTACGAGCAGTACTTC.

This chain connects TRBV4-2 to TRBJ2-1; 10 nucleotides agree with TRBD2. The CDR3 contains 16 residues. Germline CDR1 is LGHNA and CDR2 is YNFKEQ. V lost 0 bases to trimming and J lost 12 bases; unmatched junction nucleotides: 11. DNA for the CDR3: TGTGCCAGCAGCCAAGATCATTCTAGCGGGAGCTACCGGCAGTTCTTC. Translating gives CASSQDHSSGSYRQFF.

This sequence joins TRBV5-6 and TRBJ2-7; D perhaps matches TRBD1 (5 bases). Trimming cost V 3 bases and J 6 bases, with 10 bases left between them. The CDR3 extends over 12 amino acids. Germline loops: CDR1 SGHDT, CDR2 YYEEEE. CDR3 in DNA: TGTGCCAGCAGCTCGGCAGGGCTCGAGCAGTACTTC. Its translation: CASSSAGLEQYF.

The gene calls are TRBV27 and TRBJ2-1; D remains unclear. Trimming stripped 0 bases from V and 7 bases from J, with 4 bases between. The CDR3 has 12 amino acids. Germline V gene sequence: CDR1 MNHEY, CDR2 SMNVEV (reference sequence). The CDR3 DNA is TGTGCCAGCAGTTTATCGAGGAATGAGCAGTTCTTC. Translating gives CASSLSRNEQFF.

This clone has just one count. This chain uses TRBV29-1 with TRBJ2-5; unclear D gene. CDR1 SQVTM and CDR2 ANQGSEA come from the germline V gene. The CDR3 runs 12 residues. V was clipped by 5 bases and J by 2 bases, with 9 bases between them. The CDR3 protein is CSVSEAQETQYF. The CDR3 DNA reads TGCAGCGTTTCTGAAGCTCAAGAGACCCAGTACTTC.

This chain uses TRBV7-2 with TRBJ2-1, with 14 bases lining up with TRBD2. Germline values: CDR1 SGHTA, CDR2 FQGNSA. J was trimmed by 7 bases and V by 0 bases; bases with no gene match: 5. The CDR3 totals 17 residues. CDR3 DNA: TGTGCCAGCAGCTTAGCCCGACTAGCGGGGGGGCTAAATGAGCAGTTCTTC. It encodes CASSLARLAGGLNEQFF.

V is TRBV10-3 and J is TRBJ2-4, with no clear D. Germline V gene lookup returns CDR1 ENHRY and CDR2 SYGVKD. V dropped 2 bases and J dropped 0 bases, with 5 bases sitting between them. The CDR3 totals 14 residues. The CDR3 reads CAISEGVAKNIQYF. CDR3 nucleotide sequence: TGTGCCATCAGTGAGGGAGTAGCCAAAAACATTCAGTACTTC.

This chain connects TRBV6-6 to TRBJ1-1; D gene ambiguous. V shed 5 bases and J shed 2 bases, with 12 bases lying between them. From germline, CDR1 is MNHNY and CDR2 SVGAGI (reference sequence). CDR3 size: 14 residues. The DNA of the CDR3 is TGTGCCAGCAGTCCGGACCTCCAAAACACTGAAGCTTTCTTT. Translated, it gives CASSPDLQNTEAFF.